This T cell receptor beta chain was identified during a study of T cells in Graves' hyperthyroidism and ophthalmopathy. RNA transcripts provided the source from which TCR beta CDR3 regions were amplified. TCR CDR3 underwent first-round RT-PCR with the HTBI primer set. One entry per CDR3 protein results from TCRdb running MiXCR on the multiplex PCR reads. The table has about 690,000 distinct CDR3 sequences, 17% seen once; the top ten hold around a sixth. This clonotype was detected many times. Trimming pared 4 bases from V and 0 bases from J, leaving 10 bases between. Germline lookup yields CDR1 SNHLY and CDR2 FYNNEI. The CDR3 has 15 residues.

The chain carries TRBV2 and TRBJ2-4; no clear D. The TCR was taken from a man in his forties or fifties with Graves' hyperthyroidism. Sequenced input: blood. CDR3 nucleotides: TGTGCCAGCAGTGGCGCGGTTCTAGCCAAAAACATTCAGTACTTC. The encoded protein is CASSGAVLAKNIQYF.